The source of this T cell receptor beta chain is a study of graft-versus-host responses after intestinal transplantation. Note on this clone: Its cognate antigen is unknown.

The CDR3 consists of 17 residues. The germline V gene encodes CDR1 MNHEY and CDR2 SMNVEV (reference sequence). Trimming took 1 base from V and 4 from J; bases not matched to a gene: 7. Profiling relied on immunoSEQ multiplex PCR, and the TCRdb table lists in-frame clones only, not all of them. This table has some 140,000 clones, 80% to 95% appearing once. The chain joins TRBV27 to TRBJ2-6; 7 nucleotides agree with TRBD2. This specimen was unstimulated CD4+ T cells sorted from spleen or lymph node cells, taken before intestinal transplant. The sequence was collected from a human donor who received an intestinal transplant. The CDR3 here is CASSLWGGTAGANVLTF. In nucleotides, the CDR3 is TGTGCCAGCAGTTTATGGGGGGGGACGGCAGGGGCCAACGTCCTGACTTTC.